One sample yielded the 26 T cell receptor beta chains listed below, sequenced in a study of CD4 T cells in relation to SARS-CoV-2 and coronaviruses. Sequencing used immunoSEQ multiplex PCR; TCRdb keeps in-frame clones, though not all of them. Of 50,000 to 70,000 clones detected, 92% appear once; the ten largest clones hold roughly 0.37%. Sequences were obtained from naive CD4+ T cells from PBMCs. Described subset: naive CD4+ T cells isolated by negative enrichment. Source of these receptors: an adult with COVID-19.

The V call is TRBV15, the J call TRBJ2-3, with a weak D call TRBD2 (5 bases). Trimming removed 4 bases from V and 3 bases from J, with 8 bases in between. The germline gives CDR1 LNHNV, CDR2 YYDKDF (reference sequence). This CDR3 has 13 residues. CDR3 sequence reads: CATSTGGTDTQYF. Here the CDR3 DNA reads TGTGCCACCAGCACCGGAGGAACAGATACGCAGTATTTT.

This rearrangement joins TRBV2 to TRBJ2-2; possible D gene TRBD2, 7 bases. Trimming stripped 6 bases from V and 5 bases from J, with 19 bases between. Germline V gene data show CDR1 as SNHLY and CDR2 as FYNNEI. This CDR3 is built from 16 residues. The CDR3 nucleotides read TGTGCCAGCAGGACCCCCGCGGGGGCTCTAACCGGGGAGCTGTTTTTT. Its protein is CASRTPAGALTGELFF.

This clone has more than one count but fewer than ten. J is TRBJ2-1 and V is TRBV9, with D maybe TRBD2 (6 bases). Germline lookup yields CDR1 SGDLS and CDR2 YYNGEE. Trimming took 2 bases from V and 2 from J, leaving 11 bases between them. This CDR3 region has 15 residues. CDR3 nucleotides: TGTGCCAGCAGCGTTGGGGGACTCGCCTACAATGAGCAGTTCTTC. Translating gives CASSVGGLAYNEQFF.

The chain combines TRBV28 with TRBJ2-1, with D unclear. Deletions cut 5 bases from V and 8 bases from J, with 10 bases between. The CDR3 covers 12 residues. Per the germline V gene, CDR1 is MDHEN and CDR2 is SYDVKM. CDR3 loop: CASSGGVDEQFF. The CDR3 DNA sequence: TGTGCCAGCAGTGGTGGCGTTGATGAGCAGTTCTTC. Drawing the rest from reference TRBV28 and TRBJ2-1, the complete variable domain is DVKVTQSSRYLVKRTGEKVFLECVQDMDHENMFWYRQDPGLGLRLIYFSYDVKMKEKGDIPEGYSVSREKKERFSLILESASTNQTSMYLCASSGGVDEQFFGPGTRLTVL.

The CDR3 region has the DNA TGTGCCAGCAGCCGGATACGTAAAGCGGACGGGGATGAGCAGTTCTTC. Amino acids: CASSRIRKADGDEQFF. The J gene is TRBJ2-1, the V gene TRBV11-2; D is possibly TRBD2 (5 bases). CDR1 SGHAT and CDR2 FQNNGV come from the germline V gene. The CDR3 contains 16 residues. V lost 5 bases and J 8 bases, leaving 22 bases between the germline ends.

The J gene is TRBJ2-2, the V gene TRBV5-4; D gene ambiguous. V lost 1 base to trimming and J lost 7 bases, with 14 bases between them. CDR1 and CDR2 from the germline V gene are SGHNT and YYREEE (reference sequence). The CDR3 length is 15 residues. The CDR3 nucleotides read TGTGCCAGCAGCTTGACGGATCAGGAGAACGGGGAGCTGTTTTTT. It codes for CASSLTDQENGELFF.

The chain carries TRBV5-1 and TRBJ2-2, with a weak D call TRBD2 (6 bases). V gave up 4 bases and J gave up 4 bases, with 14 bases separating them. Germline V gene sequence: CDR1 SGHRS, CDR2 YFSETQ. The CDR3 is 15 amino acids. The CDR3 bases are TGCGCCAGCAGCCTGAGCGTACTAGCCACCGGGGAGCTGTTTTTT. Translation: CASSLSVLATGELFF. Complete variable domain (other parts from reference TRBV5-1 and TRBJ2-2): KAGVTQTPRYLIKTRGQQVTLSCSPISGHRSVSWYQQTPGQGLQFLFEYFSETQRNKGNFPGRFSGRQFSNSRSEMNVSTLELGDSALYLCASSLSVLATGELFFGEGSRLTVL.

The chain employs TRBV6-5 and TRBJ2-3; D is unresolved. Germline loops: CDR1 MNHEY, CDR2 SVGAGI. The CDR3 runs 15 residues. Deletions cut 2 bases from V and 2 bases from J, with 11 bases between. The CDR3 DNA is TGTGCCAGCAGTTACAACAGAATTCCCACAGATACGCAGTATTTT. It encodes CASSYNRIPTDTQYF.

In its sample, this clone was seen once. The V and J genes are TRBV28 and TRBJ2-6; TRBD2 agrees at 9 bases. Germline CDR1 reads MDHEN; CDR2 reads SYDVKM. The CDR3 length is 20 residues. V shed 5 bases and J 2 bases; nucleotides not matched to a gene: 16. The CDR3 protein is CASSPSIGTSHNAGANVLTF. CDR3 nucleotide sequence: TGTGCCAGCAGTCCCAGCATTGGGACTAGCCATAATGCTGGGGCCAACGTCCTGACTTTC.

The chain carries TRBV6-6 and TRBJ1-4; no reliable D call. V was pared by 5 bases and J by 8 bases, with 9 bases between. The V gene's germline CDR1 is MNHNY and CDR2 SVGAGI (reference sequence). The CDR3 loop spans 12 amino acids. The CDR3 reads CASSRDREKLFF. CDR3 sequence (DNA): TGTGCCAGCAGTCGAGATAGAGAAAAACTGTTTTTT.

V gene TRBV5-1 combines with J gene TRBJ2-7; 10 positions match TRBD1. V shed 3 bases and J 3 bases; nucleotides not matched to a gene: 0. Looked up from germline, CDR1 is SGHRS and CDR2 is YFSETQ. There are 13 residues in the CDR3. CDR3 protein: CASSWTGGYEQYF. In nucleotides, the CDR3 is TGCGCCAGCAGCTGGACAGGGGGCTACGAGCAGTACTTC. The complete variable domain, with remaining parts taken from reference TRBV5-1 and TRBJ2-7, reads KAGVTQTPRYLIKTRGQQVTLSCSPISGHRSVSWYQQTPGQGLQFLFEYFSETQRNKGNFPGRFSGRQFSNSRSEMNVSTLELGDSALYLCASSWTGGYEQYFGPGTRLTVT.

The chain joins TRBV2 to TRBJ2-7, with D hard to call. From germline, CDR1 is SNHLY and CDR2 FYNNEI. The CDR3 totals 12 residues. V was trimmed by 8 bases and J by 4 bases, leaving 12 bases between them. The CDR3 loop reads CASGQSEYEQYF. CDR3 in DNA: TGTGCCAGCGGGCAGAGTGAATACGAGCAGTACTTC.

The rearrangement joins TRBV5-1 to TRBJ2-6, with 9 bases aligning to TRBD1. This CDR3 comprises 17 residues. Germline V CDR1 and CDR2: SGHRS, YFSETQ. With 5 bases clipped from V and 3 bases from J, the junction kept 9 bases outside the gene matches. The CDR3 is CASRAGQGNFGANVLTF. The CDR3 DNA reads as TGCGCCAGCAGGGCGGGACAGGGAAACTTTGGGGCCAACGTCCTGACTTTC.

The CDR3: CASNPSRALGNTIYF. Written as DNA, the CDR3 is TGTGCCAGCAACCCATCTCGGGCTCTTGGAAACACCATATATTTT. V is TRBV7-8 and J is TRBJ1-3; D ambiguous. The V gene's germline CDR1 is SGHVS and CDR2 FQNEAQ. V lost 7 bases and J lost 3, with 16 bases in between. The CDR3 spans 15 residues.

The rearrangement joins TRBV10-3 to TRBJ1-3; possible D gene TRBD1, 5 bases. The CDR3 loop spans 19 amino acids. V was cut by 7 bases and J by 4 bases, with 29 bases left in between. From germline, CDR1 is ENHRY and CDR2 SYGVKD. The CDR3 protein is CAITITSPTGLADGNTIYF. CDR3 nucleotide sequence: TGTGCCATCACCATCACATCACCGACGGGGCTTGCTGACGGAAACACCATATATTTT.

This clone appeared a single time. V usage is TRBV5-4 and J usage is TRBJ2-5, with TRBD2 matching over 7 bases. This CDR3 is 14 amino acids long. J was trimmed by 5 bases and V by 1 base; bases with no gene match: 5. Germline CDR1 is SGHNT and CDR2 is YYREEE (reference sequence). CDR3 sequence: CASSLPVGGETQYF. DNA of the CDR3: TGTGCCAGCAGCTTGCCAGTCGGGGGGGAGACCCAGTACTTC.

This clone was seen only once. The rearrangement links TRBV14 to TRBJ2-3; no clear D gene. Trimming took 3 bases from V and 4 from J, leaving 8 bases between them. Germline-derived CDR1 and CDR2 are SGHDN and FVKESK. The CDR3 is made up of 13 amino acids. CDR3 DNA sequence: TGTGCCAGCAGCCAGAGTATGGCAGATACGCAGTATTTT. Residues: CASSQSMADTQYF.

V gene TRBV5-6 combines with J gene TRBJ2-2; D possibly corresponds to TRBD1 (5 bases). V shed 4 bases and J shed 0 bases, with 13 bases lying between them. From germline, CDR1 is SGHDT and CDR2 YYEEEE. The CDR3 totals 16 residues. The CDR3 DNA reads as TGTGCCAGCAGCAAGGGGATTAACACGAACACCGGGGAGCTGTTTTTT. Its translation: CASSKGINTNTGELFF.

The V and J genes are TRBV7-2 and TRBJ2-7; D is possibly TRBD1 (6 bases). Deletions cut 5 bases from V and 0 bases from J, with 14 bases between. This CDR3 spans 15 amino acids. CDR1 is SGHTA and CDR2 is FQGNSA in the germline V gene. The CDR3 nucleotides are TGTGCCAGCAGCATGGGGGCGGTCTCCTCCTACGAGCAGTACTTC. It translates to CASSMGAVSSYEQYF.

The CDR3 DNA reads TGTGCCTGGAGTGTATCGTGGGGCCCCTACGAGCAGTACTTC. It yields the protein CAWSVSWGPYEQYF. This chain connects TRBV30 to TRBJ2-7; the D gene is possibly TRBD1 (5 bases). Trimming took off 0 bases at V and 2 bases at J, with 11 bases between the two ends. Germline V gene lookup returns CDR1 GTSNPN and CDR2 SVGIG (reference sequence). The length of the CDR3 is 14 residues. Looking up the rest from reference TRBV30 and TRBJ2-7 gives the full variable domain: SQTIHQWPATLVQPVGSPLSLECTVEGTSNPNLYWYRQAAGRGLQLLFYSVGIGQISSEVPQNLSASRPQDRQFILSSKKLLLSDSGFYLCAWSVSWGPYEQYFGPGTRLTVT.

The chain carries TRBV2 and TRBJ1-3; D ambiguous. V dropped 8 bases and J dropped 3 bases, with 8 bases sitting between them. CDR3 length: 12 amino acids. The V gene's germline CDR1 is SNHLY and CDR2 FYNNEI. Written as DNA, the CDR3 is TGTGCCAGCGGAGCTAGTGGAAACACCATATATTTT. It is translated as CASGASGNTIYF.

This chain joins TRBV4-1 and TRBJ2-3, with D possibly matching TRBD1 (6 bases). Germline V gene lookup returns CDR1 MGHRA and CDR2 YSYEKL. Trimming stripped 2 bases from V and 3 bases from J, with 21 bases between. The CDR3 is 18 residues long. This CDR3 is CASSQTGQIGEGTDTQYF. Written as DNA, the CDR3 is TGCGCCAGCAGCCAAACTGGACAGATAGGAGAAGGGACAGATACGCAGTATTTT.

The CDR3 here is CASSSGRSYNEQFF. CDR3 DNA sequence: TGTGCCAGTAGTAGCGGGAGGTCCTACAATGAGCAGTTCTTC. This sequence joins TRBV19 and TRBJ2-1, with TRBD2 matching over 8 bases. This CDR3 spans 14 amino acids. V trimming: 4 bases; J trimming: 1 base; junction bases outside the gene matches: 0. From germline, CDR1 is LNHDA and CDR2 SQIVND (reference sequence).

This rearrangement joins TRBV28 to TRBJ2-6; tentatively, D is TRBD2 (6 bases). This CDR3 region has 22 residues. Germline V CDR1 and CDR2: MDHEN, SYDVKM. Trimming pared 11 bases from V and 1 base from J, leaving 36 bases between. The CDR3 DNA reads as TGTGCCGGTGGGTCGGGGGTTTTTAAACACGGGATCGATGAGTCTGGGGCCAACGTCCTGACTTTC. Amino acids: CAGGSGVFKHGIDESGANVLTF.

J is TRBJ2-5 and V is TRBV4-1; D perhaps matches TRBD1 (6 bases). This CDR3 has 14 residues. The V gene lost 2 bases and the J gene lost 2 bases, with 9 bases spanning the gap. From germline, CDR1 is MGHRA and CDR2 YSYEKL. CDR3 in DNA: TGCGCCAGCAGCCAAAGGACAGCACAAGAGACCCAGTACTTC. This gives the protein CASSQRTAQETQYF.

J is TRBJ2-5 and V is TRBV18; maybe TRBD1 (6 bases). V lost 5 bases and J 3 bases, leaving 10 bases between the germline ends. The CDR3 is 13 amino acids. Looked up from germline, CDR1 is KGHSH and CDR2 is LQKENI. In nucleotides, the CDR3 is TGTGCCAGCTCAGCCCAGGGGAAAGAGACCCAGTACTTC. This gives the protein CASSAQGKETQYF.